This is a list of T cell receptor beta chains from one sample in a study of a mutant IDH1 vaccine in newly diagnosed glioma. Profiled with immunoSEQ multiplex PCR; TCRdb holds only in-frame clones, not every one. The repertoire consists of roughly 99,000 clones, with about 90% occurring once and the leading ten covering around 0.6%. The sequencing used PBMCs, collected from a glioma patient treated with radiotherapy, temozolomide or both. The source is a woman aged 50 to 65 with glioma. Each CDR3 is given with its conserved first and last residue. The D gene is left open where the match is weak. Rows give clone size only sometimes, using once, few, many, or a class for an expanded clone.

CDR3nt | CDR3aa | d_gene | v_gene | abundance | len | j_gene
TGTGCCAGCAGTGCTACAGGTCCAGATACGCAGTATTTT | CASSATGPDTQYF | - | TRBV6-4 | - | 13 | TRBJ2-3
TGTGCCAGCACTCCGGACAGGGGAGCCTACAATGAGCAGTTCTTC | CASTPDRGAYNEQFF | TRBD1 | TRBV6-5 | - | 15 | TRBJ2-1
TGTGCCAGCAGCTTAAGGGATTCCTACGAGCAGTACTTC | CASSLRDSYEQYF | - | TRBV11-1 | - | 13 | TRBJ2-7
TGTGCCAGCGGCTTAGATAGCGGGAGGGCCCTGGACACCGGGGAGCTGTTTTTT | CASGLDSGRALDTGELFF | TRBD2 | TRBV7-9 | - | 18 | TRBJ2-2
TGTGCCGGAGGGGACGGTAATAGACGTGCCCAAGAGACCCAGTACTTC | CAGGDGNRRAQETQYF | - | TRBV30 | few | 16 | TRBJ2-5
TGTGCCAGTAGTATCGAGGACACCGGCGGATCACCCCTCCACTTT | CASSIEDTGGSPLHF | - | TRBV19 | - | 15 | TRBJ1-6
TGTGCCAGCAGTGTAGAGAGGACGGCCAGCAATCAGCCCCAGCATTTT | CASSVERTASNQPQHF | - | TRBV2 | - | 16 | TRBJ1-5
TGTGCCAGCAGTGACACGTCCAACGGGGAGCTGTTTTTT | CASSDTSNGELFF | - | TRBV6-4 | few | 13 | TRBJ2-2
TGCGCCAGCCAGGAGGCCAGGGGTTACACTGAAGCTTTCTTT | CASQEARGYTEAFF | - | TRBV5-1 | once | 14 | TRBJ1-1
TGTGCCAGCTCACCACCGGGACTAGCGGGAGGGCCTAATGAGCAGTTCTTC | CASSPPGLAGGPNEQFF | TRBD2 | TRBV18 | - | 17 | TRBJ2-1
TGTGCCAGCAGGGGGACTAGCGGTAACCAGACCCAGTACTTC | CASRGTSGNQTQYF | TRBD2 | TRBV28 | - | 14 | TRBJ2-5
TGTGCCAGTAACCCTGGGGGAGCGGGAGTGGAGACCCAGTACTTC | CASNPGGAGVETQYF | TRBD2 | TRBV19 | - | 15 | TRBJ2-5